The 13 T cell receptor beta chains below come from one sample, sequenced in a study of T-cell reconstitution after alpha-beta-depleted transplantation in children. The TCRbeta library was prepared with unique molecular identifiers. TCRdb used MiXCR to reprocess the PCR reads, holding one entry per CDR3 protein. The sample has 90,000 to 100,000 distinct CDR3 sequences, 20% to 25% seen once. The sequences come from PBMCs, collected before TCRalphabeta/CD19-depleted stem cell transplant. The receptors here all came from a boy aged 2 to 9 with acute lymphoblastic leukemia, due to receive a stem cell transplant.

The chain is built from TRBV12-3 or TRBV12-4 and TRBJ2-7; D gene unclear. Trimming cost V 8 bases and J 3 bases, with 5 bases left between them. CDR3 size: 10 residues. The DNA for the CDR3 is TGTGCCAGCGCTAACTACGAGCAGTACTTC. It specifies CASANYEQYF.

J is TRBJ1-6 and V is TRBV3-1; TRBD1 might be the D (6 bases). V was pared by 4 bases and J by 13 bases, with 14 bases between. The CDR3 has 13 amino acids. In germline, CDR1 is LGHDT, CDR2 YNNKEL (reference sequence). Here the CDR3 reads CASSPTGLGPLHF. The CDR3 DNA reads as TGTGCCAGCAGCCCGACAGGATTGGGCCCCCTCCACTTT.

This CDR3 reads CASSPSTENTEAFF. CDR3 nucleotides: TGTGCCAGCAGCCCCTCGACAGAGAACACTGAAGCTTTCTTT. The chain uses TRBV4-2 and TRBJ1-1; possibly TRBD1 for D (5 bases). Trimming cost V 4 bases and J 1 base, with 10 bases left between them. The CDR3 consists of 14 residues. Germline CDR1 reads LGHNA; CDR2 reads YNFKEQ.

This chain links TRBV4-1 with TRBJ2-7, with D uncertain. Trimming shortened V by 2 bases and J by 1 base, and 6 bases separated the two germline ends. The CDR3 runs 13 residues. Germline CDR1 reads MGHRA; CDR2 reads YSYEKL. For the CDR3, the DNA is TGCGCCAGCAGCCAATTCAGATCCTACGAGCAGTACTTC. Translated: CASSQFRSYEQYF.

The rearrangement links TRBV25-1 to TRBJ1-2; the D is unclear. This CDR3 spans 14 amino acids. Trimming cost V 2 bases and J 0 bases, with 7 bases left between them. The germline V gene has CDR1 MGHDK and CDR2 SYGVNS. The CDR3 sequence: CASSEVSTNYGYTF. CDR3 in DNA: TGTGCCAGCAGTGAAGTTTCCACTAACTATGGCTACACCTTC.

V usage is TRBV3-1 and J usage is TRBJ2-3; 9 bases are a match to TRBD2. The CDR3 consists of 14 residues. Looked up from germline, CDR1 is LGHDT and CDR2 is YNNKEL (reference sequence). With 4 bases clipped from V and 10 bases from J, the junction kept 9 bases outside the gene matches. The CDR3 region is CASSPRLADGAQYF. The CDR3 DNA reads as TGTGCCAGCAGCCCTCGACTAGCGGATGGAGCGCAGTATTTT.

This clonotype was counted only a few times. The chain is built from TRBV30 and TRBJ2-3; tentatively, D is TRBD1 or TRBD2 (6 bases each). V was clipped by 5 bases and J by 7 bases, with 22 bases between them. The CDR3 loop spans 15 amino acids. Germline assignment: CDR1 GTSNPN and CDR2 SVGIG (reference sequence). Here the CDR3 reads CAWDGSGGGRNTQYF. In nucleotides, the CDR3 is TGTGCCTGGGACGGGAGCGGAGGGGGGCGGAATACGCAGTATTTT.

This clonotype was recorded once. The chain uses TRBV20-1 and TRBJ2-1; no firm D call. Germline CDR1 reads DFQATT; CDR2 reads SNEGSKA (reference sequence). This CDR3 region has 15 residues. The V end lost 0 bases, the J end lost 2 bases, and 11 bases lay between the germline ends. The DNA of the CDR3 is TGCAGTGCTAGAGATCCTACAGCTCCCTACAATGAGCAGTTCTTC. This encodes CSARDPTAPYNEQFF.

CDR3 sequence reads: CAISEPPGDPGYTF. CDR3 nucleotide sequence: TGTGCCATCAGTGAGCCACCAGGGGACCCAGGCTACACCTTC. The chain is built from TRBV10-3 and TRBJ1-2; perhaps TRBD1 as D (6 bases). Trimming took off 2 bases at V and 8 bases at J, with 15 bases between the two ends. This CDR3 contains 14 residues. Germline loops: CDR1 ENHRY, CDR2 SYGVKD.

This clonotype was observed a handful of times. A clone one base away is much larger, so this may be a read error. The rearrangement links TRBV7-2 to TRBJ2-1, with D perhaps matching TRBD2 (6 bases). Germline CDR1 and CDR2: SGHTA and FQGNSA. The V end was cut by 5 bases, the J end by 9 bases, with 14 bases between. The CDR3 consists of 13 residues. CDR3 sequence reads: CASSPGASGEQFF. CDR3 nucleotides: TGTGCCAGCAGCCCGGGAGCCTCGGGTGAGCAGTTCTTC.

In this sample, this clonotype turned up many times. The chain recombines TRBV5-1 with TRBJ2-2; D may be TRBD2 (6 bases). The CDR3 covers 15 residues. V dropped 7 bases and J dropped 7 bases, with 20 bases sitting between them. Germline CDR1 is SGHRS and CDR2 is YFSETQ. The CDR3 loop is CASYPSGGLGGELFF. CDR3 nucleotides: TGCGCCAGCTACCCCAGCGGAGGGCTGGGCGGGGAGCTGTTTTTT.

This clonotype was seen a handful of times. The CDR3, as DNA: TGTGCCAGCAGCTTAGCTTCAGACTATGGCTACACCTTC. This translates into CASSLASDYGYTF. The rearrangement uses TRBV7-2 and TRBJ1-2, with no clear D. CDR3 length equals 13 residues. CDR1 SGHTA and CDR2 FQGNSA come from the germline V gene. V was trimmed by 0 bases and J by 3 bases, leaving 5 bases between them.

This clonotype appeared many times. CDR3 sequence reads: CASSQSTGLVNQPQHF. The CDR3 DNA is TGCGCCAGCAGTCAATCGACGGGGTTGGTCAATCAGCCCCAGCATTTT. This chain links TRBV23-1 with TRBJ1-5; no clear D. TRBV23-1 is reported as an ORF; its role is uncertain. This CDR3 region has 16 residues. V was trimmed by 0 bases and J by 3 bases, leaving 12 bases between them.